The sequence of this T cell receptor (beta chain) was determined in a study of spatial heterogeneity in lung cancer. Using its own MiXCR run on the 5' RACE reads, TCRdb lists one record per CDR3 protein. The sample holds about 39,000 distinct CDR3 sequences, 3% to 3.5% seen once. Time point indicated: sample taken at primary tumor resection. The donor group consisted of roughly 70 patients who had untreated, early-stage non-small cell lung cancer. Unsorted whole RNA of tumor, nontumor lung or frozen PBMC was sequenced. Germline V CDR1 and CDR2: SGHTA, FQGNSA. CDR3 length: 15 amino acids. V lost 1 base and J lost 4; bases outside the gene matches: 1. This clonotype has at least ten counts.

The sequence was obtained from a male donor with early-stage non-small cell lung cancer. The source was normal lung tissue next to the tumor, collected at surgery. V gene TRBV7-2 combines with J gene TRBJ2-5; 12 nucleotides match TRBD2. CDR3 loop: CASSLGLAGAETQYF. The CDR3 region has the DNA TGTGCCAGCAGCTTAGGACTAGCGGGAGCAGAGACCCAGTACTTC.